A selection of T cell receptor beta chains follows, all from one sample in a study of T-cell memory formation after mild COVID-19. TCRdb independently ran MiXCR on the 5' RACE reads; one entry per CDR3 protein. This sample has some 250,000 distinct CDR3 sequences, with around 10% found just once. The specimen sequenced was PBMCs or a T cell subset sorted from them (not recorded which). These receptor sequences come from a man aged 18 to 29 who had mild COVID-19 (a few samples of this study predate the infection). Cell type and time point are not known. CDR3s include the opening cysteine and the closing phenylalanine or tryptophan. Each record gives: J gene, V gene, clone size, D gene, CDR3 DNA, CDR3 protein. A D gene is named only where the DNA matches it firmly. For some rows the clone size is stated as once, few or many, or as a class when expanded; others skip it.

TRBJ1-1 | TRBV27 | NA | NA | TGTGCCAGCAGTTCCATCGGTAGATCGGCTTTCTTT | CASSSIGRSAFF
TRBJ1-6 | TRBV6-2/TRBV6-3 | many | NA | TGTGCCAGCAGTTACTCGGGGGCGGACAATTCACCCCTCCACTTT | CASSYSGADNSPLHF
TRBJ1-4 | TRBV10-3 | few | TRBD1 | TGTGCCACCGCCGGGACAGCTCTATCAACTAATGAAAAACTGTTTTTT | CATAGTALSTNEKLFF
TRBJ2-1 | TRBV7-3 | few | NA | TGTGCCAGCAGCCCCTACTCCTACAATGAGCAGTTCTTC | CASSPYSYNEQFF
TRBJ2-3 | TRBV6-5 | NA | TRBD1 | TGTGCCAGCGCCGTAGGACAGGGGCCCGCCTCCCAGTATTTT | CASAVGQGPASQYF
TRBJ2-5 | TRBV9 | few | NA | TGTGCCAGCGGACCCTCGGAGACCCAGTACTTC | CASGPSETQYF
TRBJ1-6 | TRBV5-1 | few | TRBD1 | TGCGCCAGCAGCCAGGGACAGAGACTTAATTCACCCCTCCACTTT | CASSQGQRLNSPLHF
TRBJ2-5 | TRBV20-1 | NA | TRBD2 | TGCAGTGCTAGAGAGACTAGCGGGGCCGGGGAGACCCAGTACTTC | CSARETSGAGETQYF
TRBJ1-2 | TRBV7-9 | NA | NA | TGTGCCAGCAGCTTAGAATTCTATGGCTACACCTTC | CASSLEFYGYTF
TRBJ2-1 | TRBV12-3/TRBV12-4 | NA | TRBD1 | TGTGCCAGCAGTTTATGGACAGGGTCCAATGAGCAGTTCTTC | CASSLWTGSNEQFF
TRBJ1-5 | TRBV6-6 | NA | NA | TGTGCCAGCAGTTACAGCACCGGGACCCGACCGTATAGCAATCAGCCCCAGCATTTT | CASSYSTGTRPYSNQPQHF
TRBJ1-4 | TRBV15 | NA | NA | TGTGCCACCAGCGGGGGGGTAGATGAAAAACTGTTTTTT | CATSGGVDEKLFF
TRBJ1-1 | TRBV5-1 | many | TRBD1 | TGCGCCAGCAGCCTCGGACAGGGGGCAACTGAAGCTTTCTTT | CASSLGQGATEAFF
TRBJ2-1 | TRBV6-5 | NA | TRBD2 | TGTGCCAGCAGCCATCGGACTAGAGGGCACAATGAGCAGTTCTTC | CASSHRTRGHNEQFF
TRBJ2-5 | TRBV12-3/TRBV12-4 | NA | NA | TGTGCCAGCACCTCTTTGGATTGGGAGACCCAGTACTTC | CASTSLDWETQYF
TRBJ1-2 | TRBV6-4 | many | TRBD1 | TGTGCCAGCAGTGATCAAGGACAGGGTGGGGGCTACACCTTC | CASSDQGQGGGYTF
TRBJ2-3 | TRBV7-2 | few | NA | TGTGCCAGCAGCCTCCACACAGATACGCAGTATTTT | CASSLHTDTQYF
TRBJ1-2 | TRBV12-3/TRBV12-4 | few | NA | TGTGCCAGCAGTTACAGCTTTGGCTACACCTTC | CASSYSFGYTF
TRBJ2-1 | TRBV19 | NA | TRBD1 | TGTGCCAGTAGTCTAGGACAGGGGAGGTTCAATGAGCAGTTCTTC | CASSLGQGRFNEQFF
TRBJ2-5 | TRBV7-2 | few | TRBD1 | TGTGCCAGCAGCTTAACTAGACAGGGCGGGGAGACCCAGTACTTC | CASSLTRQGGETQYF
TRBJ1-5 | TRBV7-2 | NA | NA | TGTGCCAGCAGCTTCCCCGGCGGGGGACAGCCCCAGCATTTT | CASSFPGGGQPQHF
TRBJ2-7 | TRBV25-1 | NA | NA | TGTGCCAGCAGTGACCGGGCCTCCGAGCAGTACTTC | CASSDRASEQYF
TRBJ1-5 | TRBV4-3 | many | NA | TGCGCCAGCAGCCAAGATAGTCTCAATCAGCCCCAGCATTTT | CASSQDSLNQPQHF
TRBJ2-2 | TRBV5-1 | NA | TRBD1 | TGCGCCAGCAGCTTTACAGGGGCCCCAAGGACCGGGGAGCTGTTTTTT | CASSFTGAPRTGELFF
TRBJ2-5 | TRBV18 | NA | TRBD2 | TGTGCCAGCTCACCAGGTCAGCGGGGGGGCCGAGAGACCCAGTACTTC | CASSPGQRGGRETQYF
TRBJ2-2 | TRBV6-2/TRBV6-3 | few | NA | TGTGCCAGCAGTTACTCGATCTTCTTTGAGCTGTTTTTT | CASSYSIFFELFF
TRBJ2-1 | TRBV7-2 | few | TRBD2 | TGTGCCAGCAGCTGGGGGGGGACGAATGAGCAGTTCTTC | CASSWGGTNEQFF
TRBJ2-2 | TRBV6-5 | few | TRBD2 | TGTGCCAGCAGGCCACTGACTAGCGGGGATACCGGGGAGCTGTTTTTT | CASRPLTSGDTGELFF
TRBJ1-4 | TRBV5-5 | NA | TRBD1 | TGTGCCAGCAGGCGGGACAGCAAACTGTTTTTT | CASRRDSKLFF
TRBJ2-7 | TRBV2 | few | NA | TGTGCCAGCAGTGATAGGGGGGGCCCCTCCTACGAGCAGTACTTC | CASSDRGGPSYEQYF
TRBJ2-1 | TRBV20-1 | NA | TRBD2 | TGCAGTGCTAGCGACCTTAGACGGACTAGCTACAATGAGCAGTTCTTC | CSASDLRRTSYNEQFF
TRBJ1-1 | TRBV6-6 | few | NA | TGTGCCAGCACCACGGGCGGGGGCGTTTTCGTTGAAGCTTTCTTT | CASTTGGGVFVEAFF
TRBJ1-1 | TRBV2 | NA | TRBD1 | TGTGCCAGCGGGACAGGAATGAACACTGAAGCTTTCTTT | CASGTGMNTEAFF
TRBJ2-7 | TRBV11-2 | few | NA | TGTGCCAGCAGCCGGGACTGGAACTCCTACGAGCAGTACTTC | CASSRDWNSYEQYF
TRBJ1-1 | TRBV6-2/TRBV6-3 | NA | NA | TGTGCCAGCAGTCTACAGGGAGGGGCTGAAGCTTTCTTT | CASSLQGGAEAFF
TRBJ2-1 | TRBV9 | few | NA | TGTGCCAGCAGCGTAGGTATTAGGGGGGCCCCCTACAATGAGCAGTTCTTC | CASSVGIRGAPYNEQFF
TRBJ1-5 | TRBV19 | few | TRBD1 | TGTGCCAGTAGTACCCACCGGGGTAGACAGGGATATCAGCCCCAGCATTTT | CASSTHRGRQGYQPQHF
TRBJ2-1 | TRBV12-3/TRBV12-4 | few | NA | TGTGCCAGCAGTTTGGACCCGGAAGGGGAGCTTGAGCAGTTCTTC | CASSLDPEGELEQFF
TRBJ2-1 | TRBV6-5 | NA | NA | TGTGCCAGCGGCCAGTTCTCCTACAATGAGCAGTTCTTC | CASGQFSYNEQFF
TRBJ2-5 | TRBV7-8 | NA | NA | TGTGCCAGCAGCTCCTCTGGGGTGGAGACCCAGTACTTC | CASSSSGVETQYF
TRBJ2-7 | TRBV12-3/TRBV12-4 | NA | NA | TGTGCCAGCAGTTGGGGGAACACCTACGAGCAGTACTTC | CASSWGNTYEQYF
TRBJ1-1 | TRBV4-3 | few | NA | TGCGCCAGCAGCACCTTGGTCGGGGGAGGCACTGAAGCTTTCTTT | CASSTLVGGGTEAFF
TRBJ2-7 | TRBV6-6 | few | TRBD1 | TGTGCCAGCGGAGAGGACAGGCGGTCGGACGAGCAGTACTTC | CASGEDRRSDEQYF
TRBJ2-1 | TRBV6-4 | many | NA | TGTGCCAGCAGTGGACCGGGGGATTCTGAGCAGTTCTTC | CASSGPGDSEQFF
TRBJ2-5 | TRBV4-3 | once | TRBD1 | TGCGCCAGCAGCCACCGACAGGGGGAAGGGACCCAGTACTTC | CASSHRQGEGTQYF
TRBJ2-6 | TRBV5-1 | few | TRBD1 | TGCGCCAGCAGCTCCGGACAGGGGGCGGGTGGGGCCAACGTCCTGACTTTC | CASSSGQGAGGANVLTF
TRBJ2-2 | TRBV7-9 | once | NA | TGTGCCAGCAGCTTAGCCGGGGGGCGCGCCACCGGGGAGCTGTTTTTT | CASSLAGGRATGELFF